Listed below are T cell receptor beta chains from one sample, sequenced in a study of cytotoxic CD8 clonotypes in ibrutinib-treated CLL. Some clones are missing from TCRdb's copy, which holds only in-frame ones; the method was immunoSEQ multiplex PCR. This repertoire shows 160,000 or so clones, over 65% found once; its top ten account for 2% to 2.5%. Sequencing used PBMCs, obtained after 12 months of ibrutinib treatment. All receptors come from a human donor with chronic lymphocytic leukemia. Each CDR3 is given with its conserved first and last residue. Fields, in order: clone size, D gene, J gene, V gene, CDR3 protein, CDR3 DNA. D genes are given only for firm matches. The size of a clone is reported for some rows only, either as once, few or many, or as a class for expanded clones.

clone size: .
D gene: .
J gene: TRBJ1-2
V gene: TRBV27
CDR3 protein: CASRSRDTFNYGYTF
CDR3 DNA: TGTGCCAGCAGATCAAGGGACACCTTTAACTATGGCTACACCTTC

clone size: .
D gene: .
J gene: TRBJ1-1
V gene: TRBV7-9
CDR3 protein: CASSLDFTEAFF
CDR3 DNA: TGTGCCAGCAGCTTAGATTTCACTGAAGCTTTCTTT

clone size: .
D gene: .
J gene: TRBJ2-1
V gene: TRBV5-1
CDR3 protein: CASAPPWANEQFF
CDR3 DNA: TGCGCCAGCGCCCCCCCCTGGGCTAATGAGCAGTTCTTC

clone size: .
D gene: .
J gene: TRBJ2-1
V gene: TRBV30
CDR3 protein: CAWSRGHNEQFF
CDR3 DNA: TGTGCCTGGAGTCGGGGACACAATGAGCAGTTCTTC

clone size: .
D gene: TRBD1
J gene: TRBJ2-3
V gene: TRBV5-4
CDR3 protein: CASSLTGADTQYF
CDR3 DNA: TGTGCCAGCAGCTTAACAGGGGCAGATACGCAGTATTTT

clone size: medium-sized
D gene: TRBD1
J gene: TRBJ1-2
V gene: TRBV28
CDR3 protein: CASSLGQGQGGYTF
CDR3 DNA: TGTGCCAGCAGTTTAGGACAGGGTCAAGGAGGCTACACCTTC

clone size: medium-sized
D gene: .
J gene: TRBJ1-6
V gene: TRBV10-3
CDR3 protein: CAISEEGGSYNSPLHF
CDR3 DNA: TGTGCCATCAGTGAAGAGGGGGGCTCCTATAATTCACCCCTCCACTTT

clone size: .
D gene: TRBD1
J gene: TRBJ1-5
V gene: TRBV15
CDR3 protein: CATSTRQGSNQPQHF
CDR3 DNA: TGTGCCACCAGCACTAGACAGGGTAGCAATCAGCCCCAGCATTTT

clone size: .
D gene: .
J gene: TRBJ2-3
V gene: TRBV18
CDR3 protein: CASSPPGRTDTQYF
CDR3 DNA: TGTGCCAGCTCACCACCCGGGCGCACAGATACGCAGTATTTT

clone size: .
D gene: .
J gene: TRBJ2-1
V gene: TRBV10-3
CDR3 protein: CAISESGASAGDEQFF
CDR3 DNA: TGTGCCATCAGTGAGTCTGGGGCTAGCGCTGGGGATGAGCAGTTCTTC

clone size: .
D gene: TRBD1
J gene: TRBJ1-2
V gene: TRBV19
CDR3 protein: CASSIQTGGNYGYTF
CDR3 DNA: TGTGCCAGTAGTATCCAGACAGGGGGTAACTATGGCTACACCTTC

clone size: few
D gene: .
J gene: TRBJ2-5
V gene: TRBV20-1
CDR3 protein: CSAITGGTQYF
CDR3 DNA: TGCAGTGCTATAACCGGGGGGACCCAGTACTTC

clone size: .
D gene: .
J gene: TRBJ1-2
V gene: TRBV28
CDR3 protein: CASRPSAGYGYTF
CDR3 DNA: TGTGCCAGCAGGCCATCGGCAGGCTATGGCTACACCTTC

clone size: .
D gene: .
J gene: TRBJ2-7
V gene: TRBV19
CDR3 protein: CASSIDWRNEQYF
CDR3 DNA: TGTGCCAGTAGTATAGACTGGAGGAACGAGCAGTACTTC

clone size: once
D gene: .
J gene: TRBJ2-7
V gene: TRBV7-2
CDR3 protein: CASSWGAFAYEQYF
CDR3 DNA: TGTGCCAGCAGTTGGGGGGCTTTTGCCTACGAGCAGTACTTC

clone size: .
D gene: .
J gene: TRBJ2-6
V gene: TRBV28
CDR3 protein: CASSRTGANVLTF
CDR3 DNA: TGTGCCAGCAGCCGGACTGGGGCCAACGTCCTGACTTTC

clone size: few
D gene: TRBD1
J gene: TRBJ1-5
V gene: TRBV28
CDR3 protein: CASSLETGDQPQHF
CDR3 DNA: TGTGCCAGCAGTCTCGAGACAGGGGATCAGCCCCAGCATTTT

clone size: .
D gene: .
J gene: TRBJ1-1
V gene: TRBV7-8
CDR3 protein: CASLMGVRGTEAFF
CDR3 DNA: TGTGCCAGTTTAATGGGGGTTCGTGGTACTGAAGCTTTCTTT

clone size: .
D gene: .
J gene: TRBJ2-2
V gene: TRBV27
CDR3 protein: CASGFLETGELFF
CDR3 DNA: TGTGCCAGCGGATTTTTAGAGACCGGGGAGCTGTTTTTT

clone size: .
D gene: .
J gene: TRBJ2-7
V gene: TRBV9
CDR3 protein: CASSVDPSSYEQYF
CDR3 DNA: TGTGCCAGCAGCGTAGATCCTAGCTCCTACGAGCAGTACTTC

clone size: .
D gene: .
J gene: TRBJ1-1
V gene: TRBV19
CDR3 protein: CASSIGNTEAFF
CDR3 DNA: TGTGCCAGTAGTATTGGGAACACTGAAGCTTTCTTT

clone size: .
D gene: .
J gene: TRBJ1-4
V gene: TRBV4-3
CDR3 protein: CASSQSGRGFANEKLFF
CDR3 DNA: TGCGCCAGCAGCCAAAGTGGACGAGGATTCGCTAATGAAAAACTGTTTTTT

clone size: .
D gene: .
J gene: TRBJ1-6
V gene: TRBV30
CDR3 protein: CAWRWTADRSYSPLHF
CDR3 DNA: TGTGCCTGGAGGTGGACAGCGGATCGGTCTTATTCACCCCTCCACTTT

clone size: .
D gene: .
J gene: TRBJ2-3
V gene: TRBV14
CDR3 protein: CASSPSRPRTDTQYF
CDR3 DNA: TGTGCCAGCAGCCCATCACGACCGCGCACAGATACGCAGTATTTT

clone size: .
D gene: TRBD1
J gene: TRBJ1-1
V gene: TRBV7-2
CDR3 protein: CASSFPTGGNTEAFF
CDR3 DNA: TGTGCCAGCAGCTTTCCCACAGGGGGGAACACTGAAGCTTTCTTT

clone size: .
D gene: .
J gene: TRBJ2-5
V gene: TRBV6-1
CDR3 protein: CASSEVGGTQYF
CDR3 DNA: TGTGCCAGCAGTGAAGTGGGAGGGACCCAGTACTTC

clone size: .
D gene: .
J gene: TRBJ1-1
V gene: TRBV7-9
CDR3 protein: CASSSRYAEAFF
CDR3 DNA: TGTGCCAGCAGTTCCCGATACGCTGAAGCTTTCTTT